The rows below give T cell receptor beta chains drawn from one sample of a study of CD8+CD57+ T cells in acquired aplastic anemia. MiXCR was run by TCRdb on the reads, yielding one entry per CDR3 protein. This sample carries 400,000 to 600,000 distinct CDR3 sequences, around a third of them seen once, and the ten largest clones take approximately 0.82%. Specimen: sorted CD4+, CD8+, or CD8+CD57+ T cells (not recorded which) from PBMCs. Source of these receptors: a human donor with aplastic anemia. Each CDR3 is given with its conserved first and last residue. Each record gives: D gene, clone size, J gene, V gene, CDR3 DNA, CDR3 protein. A D gene is named only where the DNA matches it firmly. Clone size is stated in some rows and not others, as once, few, many or a class when expanded.

>-|-|TRBJ2-1|TRBV12-5
TGTGCTAGTGGTTTTAGGGGTGTGGGGTCCTACAATGAGCAGTTCTTC
CASGFRGVGSYNEQFF
>-|few|TRBJ1-1|TRBV20-1
TGCAGTGCCGGCGGGGAGGGTGAAGGAGCTTTCTTT
CSAGGEGEGAFF
>TRBD1|-|TRBJ2-1|TRBV11-2
TGTGCCAGCAGTTACCGGGACAGGAACAATGAGCAGTTCTTC
CASSYRDRNNEQFF
>TRBD1|many|TRBJ1-2|TRBV20-1
TGCAGTGCTAGGGTGGACAGGGGAGGTAATGGCTACACCTTC
CSARVDRGGNGYTF
>-|-|TRBJ1-1|TRBV20-1
TGCAGTGCTAGAGACCTGAAGAACACTGAAGCTTTCTTT
CSARDLKNTEAFF
>-|many|TRBJ2-7|TRBV20-1
TGCAGTGCTTCGGGACTTAGGAACGAGCAGTACTTC
CSASGLRNEQYF
>-|-|TRBJ1-1|TRBV7-9
TGTGCCAGCAGCCCCTCTGCGGGGAGTGAAGCTTTCTTT
CASSPSAGSEAFF
>-|once|TRBJ1-5|TRBV19
TGTGCCAGTAGTCGTAGTACAGGGCCCAATCAGCCCCAGCATTTT
CASSRSTGPNQPQHF
>-|many|TRBJ2-5|TRBV7-6
TGTGCCAGCAGCTTAGTTGGCGGGCAGGGAGAGACCCAGTACTTC
CASSLVGGQGETQYF
>-|many|TRBJ1-1|TRBV7-2
TGTGCCAGCAGCTTTCGCAGGCTGAACACTGAAGCTTTCTTT
CASSFRRLNTEAFF
>-|-|TRBJ1-1|TRBV12-3/TRBV12-4
TGTGCCAGCAGTTTACGGGGTGTGGACACTGAAGCTTTCTTT
CASSLRGVDTEAFF
>TRBD2|-|TRBJ2-7|TRBV20-1
TGCAGTGCTGGGGATCCCGGGACTAGCCGCTCCTACGAGCAGTACTTC
CSAGDPGTSRSYEQYF
>TRBD1|once|TRBJ1-1|TRBV25-1
TGTGCCAGCAGTGATCCAGCAGGGGGAAGCACTGAAGCTTTCTTT
CASSDPAGGSTEAFF
>TRBD1|-|TRBJ1-2|TRBV10-3
TGTGCCAGCAAGGGGACAGGGGGAGGCTACACCTTC
CASKGTGGGYTF
>-|many|TRBJ1-1|TRBV15
TGTGCCACCAGCGAGCCCCGAGGCACTGAAGCTTTCTTT
CATSEPRGTEAFF
>-|-|TRBJ2-7|TRBV10-3
TGTGCCATCAGTGAGTCCTTTAAGGTTGTAAGCGAGCAGTACTTC
CAISESFKVVSEQYF
>-|-|TRBJ1-5|TRBV20-1
TGCAGTGCTGGAGGGGGGGGGGCGAATCAGCCCCAGCATTTT
CSAGGGGANQPQHF
>-|-|TRBJ1-2|TRBV25-1
TGTGCCAGCAGTTTCGACAGTCCATTCTATGGCTACACCTTC
CASSFDSPFYGYTF
>-|many|TRBJ2-7|TRBV29-1
TGCAGCGTTGCCGGGACTGAGGGCACTGGGATCTACGAGCAGTACTTC
CSVAGTEGTGIYEQYF
>TRBD1|-|TRBJ1-1|TRBV10-3
TGTGCCATCAGCACGACAGGGTTCACTGAAGCTTTCTTT
CAISTTGFTEAFF
>-|many|TRBJ2-7|TRBV20-1
TGCAGTGCTAGAGAAGGGTTAACGGCCTCCTACGAGCAGTACTTC
CSAREGLTASYEQYF
>TRBD1|many|TRBJ1-5|TRBV9
TGTGCCAGCAGCCGTGGACAGGTCGACAATCAGCCCCAGCATTTT
CASSRGQVDNQPQHF
>TRBD1|-|TRBJ1-6|TRBV7-9
TGTGCCAGCACCAGGACAGGGGGACGCCTCCACTTT
CASTRTGGRLHF
>-|many|TRBJ1-3|TRBV10-1
TGCGCCAGCAGTGAAGAGACTGGAAACACCATATATTTT
CASSEETGNTIYF
>TRBD1|many|TRBJ2-7|TRBV10-3
TGTGCCATCAGTGAGGACCTGGGACAGGGATCCGAGCAGTACTTC
CAISEDLGQGSEQYF
>-|many|TRBJ1-5|TRBV10-3
TGTGCCATCAGTGAGTCGACTGATAATCAGCCCCAGCATTTT
CAISESTDNQPQHF
>-|-|TRBJ1-3|TRBV6-5
TGTGCCAGCAGTTACTCTGACCGGTCCTGGGGTAACACCATATATTTT
CASSYSDRSWGNTIYF
>-|few|TRBJ1-3|TRBV30
TGTGCCGCTACGGCCGTCGGAAACACCATATATTTT
CAATAVGNTIYF
>TRBD1|-|TRBJ1-4|TRBV5-5
TGTGCCAGCAGCGAAATGGTACAGGGGTTGGGTGAAAAACTGTTTTTT
CASSEMVQGLGEKLFF
>-|many|TRBJ2-7|TRBV11-3
TGTGCCAGCAGCGCTACAGGGAATCCCTACGAGCAGTACTTC
CASSATGNPYEQYF
>-|few|TRBJ2-1|TRBV9
TGTGCCAGCAGCGTAATGGACATGGGGGGACATGAGCAGTTCTTC
CASSVMDMGGHEQFF
>-|few|TRBJ2-7|TRBV5-1
TGCGCCAGCAGCTTAGACGGGGAGTCGGGGGAAGAGCAGTACTTC
CASSLDGESGEEQYF
>-|many|TRBJ2-7|TRBV25-1
TGTGCCAGCAGCAATCCAGGGAAAAGTAACGAGCAGTACTTC
CASSNPGKSNEQYF
>-|-|TRBJ2-2|TRBV5-1
TGCGCCAGCAGCCCCTGGGGGGGCAGGAACACCGGGGAGCTGTTTTTT
CASSPWGGRNTGELFF
>TRBD1|few|TRBJ2-7|TRBV9
TGTGCCAGCAGCGTGGGACAGGGGGGATTCGAGCAGTACTTC
CASSVGQGGFEQYF
>-|many|TRBJ2-5|TRBV7-3
TGTGCCAGCAGCTTAAATGGCGGTGAAGAGACCCAGTACTTC
CASSLNGGEETQYF
>-|-|TRBJ2-3|TRBV29-1
TGCAGCGTTGACGTCCATCGAGGCGCAGATACGCAGTATTTT
CSVDVHRGADTQYF
>-|few|TRBJ2-2|TRBV4-3
TGCGCCAGCAGCGAGATATTGGGGGACGGGGAGCTGTTTTTT
CASSEILGDGELFF
>-|-|TRBJ2-7|TRBV20-1
TGCAGTGCTTCGCACTACAGGAGCTCCTACGAGCAGTACTTC
CSASHYRSSYEQYF
>TRBD2|many|TRBJ2-3|TRBV2
TGTGCCAGCAGGGGATCCACTAGCGGGGGGGCCATAGATACGCAGTATTTT
CASRGSTSGGAIDTQYF
>-|-|TRBJ1-1|TRBV9
TGTGCCAGCAGCGGGACAGAGATGAACACCGAAGCTTTCTTT
CASSGTEMNTEAFF
>-|-|TRBJ2-7|TRBV4-1
TGCGCCAGCAGCCAAGGCCCCGACTCTGCATGGGACGAGCAGTACTTC
CASSQGPDSAWDEQYF
>-|many|TRBJ1-2|TRBV13
TGTGCCAGCAGCCCGACAGCCAAACGGGGTGGCTACACCTTC
CASSPTAKRGGYTF
>-|few|TRBJ1-2|TRBV12-3/TRBV12-4
TGTGCCAGCAGTTTCGTTTCCGGGGACGATACGTGGGGCTACACCTTC
CASSFVSGDDTWGYTF
>TRBD2|-|TRBJ2-7|TRBV4-2
TGTGCCAGCAGCCCGATGGGACTAGCGGGGGGGGTAGGTGAGCAGTACTTC
CASSPMGLAGGVGEQYF
>-|-|TRBJ2-4|TRBV5-4
TGTGCCAGCAGCTTGGGTGGGTTGGCGGGGCGGGAATATTACGACAAAAACATTCAGTACTTC
CASSLGGLAGREYYDKNIQYF
>-|few|TRBJ2-5|TRBV20-1
TGCAGTGCTAGTAATGAGGGGGAGACCCAGTACTTC
CSASNEGETQYF
>-|-|TRBJ2-7|TRBV20-1
TGCAGTGCTAGGCCGAGGGGCCCTTGGGAGCAGTACTTC
CSARPRGPWEQYF
>TRBD1|-|TRBJ1-6|TRBV6-1
TGTGCCAGCAGACGACAGGGGGCTTCTTCACCCCTCCACTTT
CASRRQGASSPLHF
>TRBD2|once|TRBJ2-5|TRBV29-1
TGCAGCGTTGAATCGCTAGCGGGAGGGAGAGAGACCCAGTACTTC
CSVESLAGGRETQYF
>-|many|TRBJ1-5|TRBV25-1
TGTGCCAGCAGGACACAGTCCTCTAGCAATCAGCCCCAGCATTTT
CASRTQSSSNQPQHF
>-|-|TRBJ2-5|TRBV7-9
TGTGCCAGCAGCTTAGATCTGGGAATCCACGAGACCCAGTACTTC
CASSLDLGIHETQYF
>-|-|TRBJ1-1|TRBV11-2
TGTGCCAGCAGCTTAGTTCGGACAGCCTTTTCCCGGAACACTGAAGCTTTCTTT
CASSLVRTAFSRNTEAFF
>-|many|TRBJ2-7|TRBV5-1
TGCGCCAGCAGCAGATCAGGACAGACCTACGAGCAGTACTTC
CASSRSGQTYEQYF
>-|many|TRBJ1-5|TRBV2
TGTGCCAGCAGCGCCAGGGTGGGGGAGAATCAGCCCCAGCATTTT
CASSARVGENQPQHF
>TRBD2|-|TRBJ2-3|TRBV19
TGCGCCAGTAGTACCGCCGGGACTAGCGGGGGGCCGGGGGATACGCAGTATTTT
CASSTAGTSGGPGDTQYF
>-|many|TRBJ1-2|TRBV2
TGTGCCAGCAGTGAATTTTCAGAAGACTATGGCTACACCTTC
CASSEFSEDYGYTF